The entry below describes one T cell receptor beta chain. From germline, CDR1 is LGHNA and CDR2 YSLEER. This CDR3 has 15 amino acids. With 0 bases removed from V and 9 bases from J, the gap between germline ends came to 15 bases. This sample is drawn from a study of blood T cell repertoires in COVID-19. In the study overall: COVID-19 samples from acute and convalescent phases originated in the United States, Italy and Spain. The cDNA or gDNA used as material had been derived from T cells, B-cell-depleted T cells, or PBMCs.

The protocol was immunoSEQ multiplex PCR, while the TCRdb copy is restricted to in-frame clones and leaves out a portion. The sample lists around 300,000 clones, around 82% occurring once. This clonotype originated in a man aged 25 to 40 with active or convalescent COVID-19. Specimen: peripheral blood. The chain couples TRBV4-3 to TRBJ2-1, with a possible D match to TRBD2 (6 bases). Written as DNA, the CDR3 is TGCGCCAGCAGCCAAGAATGGCCTAGCGCGGTTGAGCAGTTCTTC. Amino acid sequence: CASSQEWPSAVEQFF.